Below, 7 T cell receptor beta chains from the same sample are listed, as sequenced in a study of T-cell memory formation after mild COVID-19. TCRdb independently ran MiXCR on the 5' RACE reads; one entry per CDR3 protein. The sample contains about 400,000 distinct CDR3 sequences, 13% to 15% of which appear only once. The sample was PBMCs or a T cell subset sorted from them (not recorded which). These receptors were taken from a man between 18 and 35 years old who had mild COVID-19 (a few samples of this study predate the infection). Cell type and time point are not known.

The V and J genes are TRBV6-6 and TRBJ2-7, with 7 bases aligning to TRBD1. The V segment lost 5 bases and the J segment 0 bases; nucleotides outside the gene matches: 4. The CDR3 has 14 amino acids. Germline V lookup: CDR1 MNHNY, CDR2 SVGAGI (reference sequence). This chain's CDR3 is CASSGQESSYEQYF. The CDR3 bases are TGTGCCAGCAGTGGACAGGAGAGCTCCTACGAGCAGTACTTC.

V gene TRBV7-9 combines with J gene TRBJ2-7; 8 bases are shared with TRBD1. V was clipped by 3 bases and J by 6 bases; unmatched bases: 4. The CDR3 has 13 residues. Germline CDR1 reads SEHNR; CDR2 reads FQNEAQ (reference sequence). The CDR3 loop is CASSLDREAEQYV. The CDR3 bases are TGTGCCAGCAGCTTGGACAGGGAGGCCGAGCAGTACGTC.

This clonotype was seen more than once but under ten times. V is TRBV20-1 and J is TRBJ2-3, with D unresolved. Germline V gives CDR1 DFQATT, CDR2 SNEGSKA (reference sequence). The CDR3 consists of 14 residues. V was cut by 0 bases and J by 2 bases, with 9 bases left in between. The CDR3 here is CSARDRLNTDTQYF. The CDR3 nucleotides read TGCAGTGCTAGAGATCGCCTTAACACAGATACGCAGTATTTT.

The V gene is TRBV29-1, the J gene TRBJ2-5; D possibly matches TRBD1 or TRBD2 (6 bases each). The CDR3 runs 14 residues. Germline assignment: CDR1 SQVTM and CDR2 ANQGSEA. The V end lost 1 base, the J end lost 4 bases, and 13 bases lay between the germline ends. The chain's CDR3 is CSVEGAGGSETQYF. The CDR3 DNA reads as TGCAGCGTTGAAGGGGCCGGGGGCTCAGAGACCCAGTACTTC.

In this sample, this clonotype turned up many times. This CDR3 is CASTRGQVGQPQHF. CDR3 nucleotides: TGTGCCAGCACCCGAGGGCAGGTGGGTCAGCCCCAGCATTTT. The chain links TRBV12-3 or TRBV12-4 to TRBJ1-5; D not resolved. The CDR3 loop spans 14 amino acids. V was pared by 7 bases and J by 6 bases, with 16 bases between.

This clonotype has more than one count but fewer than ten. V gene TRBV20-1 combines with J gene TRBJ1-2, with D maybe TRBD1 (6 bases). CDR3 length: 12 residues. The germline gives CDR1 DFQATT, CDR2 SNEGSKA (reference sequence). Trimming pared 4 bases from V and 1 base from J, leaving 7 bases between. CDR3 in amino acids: CSATGVNYGYTF. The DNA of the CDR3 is TGCAGTGCTACAGGGGTTAACTATGGCTACACCTTC.

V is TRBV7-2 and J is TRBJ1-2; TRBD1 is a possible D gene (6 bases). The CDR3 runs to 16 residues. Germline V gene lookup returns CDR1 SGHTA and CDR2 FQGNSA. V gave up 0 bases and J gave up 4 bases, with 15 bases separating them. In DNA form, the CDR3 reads TGTGCCAGCAGCTTAGCGGGGGCGATATCGGGCTATGGCTACACCTTC. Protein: CASSLAGAISGYGYTF. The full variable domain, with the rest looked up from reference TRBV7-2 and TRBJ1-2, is GAGVSQSPSNKVTEKGKDVELRCDPISGHTALYWYRQSLGQGLEFLIYFQGNSAPDKSGLPSDRFSAERTGGSVSTLTIQRTQQEDSAVYLCASSLAGAISGYGYTFGSGTRLTVV.